Listed below are T cell receptor beta chains from one sample, sequenced in a study of T cells in Graves' hyperthyroidism and ophthalmopathy. TCRdb itself ran the multiplex PCR reads through MiXCR, one entry per CDR3 protein. There are over 500,000 distinct CDR3 sequences in the sample; 35% to 50% occur only once, and about 43% lies in the top ten. Sequences were obtained from peripheral blood or thyroid tissue (not recorded which). The receptors come from an adult woman with Graves' disease, either hyperthyroidism or ophthalmopathy (not recorded which). The CDR3 runs from the conserved cysteine through the conserved F or W. A D gene is named only where the DNA matches it firmly. Clone size appears in some rows only: once, few, many, or a class for an expanded clone.

V: TRBV20-1; J: TRBJ1-1; D: TRBD1; size: many; CDR3: CSARGPTGGEAFF; DNA: TGCAGTGCTAGAGGCCCTACAGGGGGGGAAGCTTTCTTT
V: TRBV5-6; J: TRBJ2-2; D: .; size: .; CDR3: CASSLAGKANTGELFF; DNA: TGTGCCAGCAGCTTGGCAGGAAAAGCGAACACCGGGGAGCTGTTTTTT
V: TRBV15; J: TRBJ1-2; D: .; size: .; CDR3: CATSRYGEDYGYTF; DNA: TGTGCCACCAGCAGATATGGGGAGGACTATGGCTACACCTTC
V: TRBV29-1; J: TRBJ2-5; D: .; size: few; CDR3: CSVAEMETQYF; DNA: TGCAGCGTCGCGGAGATGGAGACCCAGTACTTC
V: TRBV10-3; J: TRBJ1-2; D: .; size: .; CDR3: CAISESGGVTFYGYTF; DNA: TGTGCCATCAGTGAGTCAGGAGGGGTCACCTTCTATGGCTACACCTTC
V: TRBV29-1; J: TRBJ2-1; D: .; size: .; CDR3: CSGDAYNEQFF; DNA: TGCAGCGGCGACGCCTACAATGAGCAGTTCTTC
V: TRBV7-2; J: TRBJ1-2; D: TRBD1; size: many; CDR3: CASRPGQNYGYTF; DNA: TGTGCCAGCAGACCGGGACAGAACTATGGCTACACCTTC
V: TRBV9; J: TRBJ2-5; D: TRBD2; size: few; CDR3: CASSVGLLAGGGGETQYF; DNA: TGTGCCAGCAGCGTAGGGCTGCTAGCGGGAGGGGGGGGAGAGACCCAGTACTTC
V: TRBV7-8; J: TRBJ1-2; D: .; size: many; CDR3: CASSLGGRGYGYTF; DNA: TGTGCCAGCAGCCTCGGGGGCCGAGGCTATGGCTACACCTTC
V: TRBV7-2; J: TRBJ2-7; D: TRBD1; size: .; CDR3: CASRRTGGSYEQYF; DNA: TGTGCCAGCAGACGGACAGGGGGCTCCTACGAGCAGTACTTC
V: TRBV7-3; J: TRBJ1-2; D: TRBD1; size: .; CDR3: CASSGGQGSYGYTF; DNA: TGTGCCAGCAGTGGGGGACAGGGGAGCTATGGCTACACCTTC
V: TRBV7-2; J: TRBJ2-5; D: TRBD1; size: .; CDR3: CASRTHTGGDETQYF; DNA: TGTGCCAGCAGAACTCATACAGGGGGCGACGAGACCCAGTACTTC
V: TRBV15; J: TRBJ1-6; D: TRBD1; size: .; CDR3: CATSLNRGPDNSPLHF; DNA: TGTGCCACCAGCCTCAACAGGGGGCCCGATAATTCACCCCTCCACTTT
V: TRBV28; J: TRBJ1-4; D: .; size: .; CDR3: CASSLPGQLGTNEKLFF; DNA: TGTGCCAGCAGTTTGCCTGGACAGCTCGGGACAAATGAAAAACTGTTTTTT
V: TRBV20-1; J: TRBJ2-7; D: .; size: many; CDR3: CSARGELAALEQYF; DNA: TGCAGTGCTAGAGGAGAACTAGCCGCGCTCGAGCAGTACTTC
V: TRBV2; J: TRBJ2-5; D: .; size: .; CDR3: CTTSKDSILPGTQYF; DNA: TGTACCACCAGCAAGGACAGCATACTTCCGGGGACCCAGTACTTC
V: TRBV4-3; J: TRBJ1-1; D: .; size: many; CDR3: CASSQGQYTEAFF; DNA: TGCGCCAGCAGCCAGGGACAATACACTGAAGCTTTCTTT
V: TRBV27; J: TRBJ2-2; D: TRBD1; size: .; CDR3: CASSPRSGQGNTGELFF; DNA: TGTGCCAGCAGTCCGCGATCGGGACAGGGGAACACCGGGGAGCTGTTTTTT
V: TRBV9; J: TRBJ1-6; D: TRBD1; size: few; CDR3: CASSRTDRGRSPLHF; DNA: TGTGCCAGCAGCCGGACGGACAGGGGGCGATCACCCCTCCACTTT
V: TRBV2; J: TRBJ2-2; D: TRBD1; size: .; CDR3: CASADRGTGELFF; DNA: TGTGCCAGCGCGGACAGGGGTACCGGGGAGCTGTTTTTT
V: TRBV6-5; J: TRBJ2-5; D: TRBD2; size: few; CDR3: CASRLQWEGQQETQYF; DNA: TGTGCCAGCAGATTACAATGGGAGGGGCAGCAAGAGACCCAGTACTTC
V: TRBV9; J: TRBJ2-5; D: .; size: .; CDR3: CASSGRNQGRVETQYF; DNA: TGTGCCAGCAGCGGAAGGAACCAGGGGAGGGTAGAGACCCAGTACTTC
V: TRBV20-1; J: TRBJ2-5; D: .; size: .; CDR3: CSAEALETQYF; DNA: TGCAGTGCCGAGGCTCTCGAGACCCAGTACTTC
V: TRBV2; J: TRBJ1-2; D: .; size: many; CDR3: CASNPRQGVGGYTF; DNA: TGTGCCAGCAATCCGCGGCAGGGCGTAGGGGGCTACACCTTC
V: TRBV10-3; J: TRBJ1-1; D: TRBD1; size: .; CDR3: CAISRQGALTEAFF; DNA: TGTGCCATCAGTCGACAGGGGGCGCTGACCGAAGCTTTCTTT
V: TRBV20-1; J: TRBJ2-7; D: TRBD2; size: many; CDR3: CSARRGHSGSYNEQYF; DNA: TGCAGTGCTAGAAGGGGCCATAGCGGGAGCTACAACGAGCAGTACTTC
V: TRBV10-3; J: TRBJ1-6; D: .; size: few; CDR3: CAIRGGGSNNSPLHF; DNA: TGTGCCATCAGGGGCGGGGGATCCAATAATTCACCCCTCCACTTT
V: TRBV10-3; J: TRBJ1-1; D: .; size: .; CDR3: CAISDPWGANTEAFF; DNA: TGTGCCATCAGTGATCCGTGGGGGGCGAACACTGAAGCTTTCTTT
V: TRBV10-3; J: TRBJ1-1; D: .; size: many; CDR3: CAISESSGPAAFF; DNA: TGTGCCATCAGTGAGTCGAGCGGGCCGGCCGCTTTCTTT
V: TRBV30; J: TRBJ1-5; D: TRBD1; size: few; CDR3: CAWSPGQGPFQPQHF; DNA: TGTGCCTGGAGCCCCGGACAGGGGCCGTTCCAGCCCCAGCATTTT
V: TRBV7-8; J: TRBJ2-5; D: .; size: .; CDR3: CASSQPTRGETQYF; DNA: TGTGCCAGCAGCCAACCAACACGGGGGGAGACCCAGTACTTC
V: TRBV14; J: TRBJ1-6; D: TRBD1; size: many; CDR3: CASSQGQFNSPLHF; DNA: TGTGCCAGCAGCCAGGGACAGTTTAATTCACCCCTCCACTTT
V: TRBV7-8; J: TRBJ2-3; D: TRBD1; size: .; CDR3: CASSEGQGTTDTQYF; DNA: TGTGCCAGCAGTGAGGGACAGGGGACCACAGATACGCAGTATTTT
V: TRBV25-1; J: TRBJ1-6; D: .; size: many; CDR3: CASSDSQSSLSPLHF; DNA: TGTGCCAGCAGTGACTCTCAGTCATCTCTTTCTCCCCTCCACTTT
V: TRBV7-9; J: TRBJ1-2; D: .; size: .; CDR3: CASSLIALGGYGYTF; DNA: TGTGCCAGCAGCTTAATTGCTTTAGGCGGGTATGGCTACACCTTC
V: TRBV7-3; J: TRBJ2-7; D: TRBD1; size: .; CDR3: CASSPWDRYYEQYF; DNA: TGTGCCAGCAGCCCGTGGGACAGATACTACGAGCAGTACTTC
V: TRBV7-8; J: TRBJ2-7; D: TRBD2; size: few; CDR3: CASSLGSGRNEQYF; DNA: TGTGCCAGCAGCTTAGGTAGCGGGAGAAACGAGCAGTACTTC
V: TRBV5-6; J: TRBJ2-6; D: TRBD1; size: many; CDR3: CASSLAGTGATGANVLTF; DNA: TGTGCCAGCAGCTTGGCCGGGACAGGGGCGACTGGGGCCAACGTCCTGACTTTC
V: TRBV7-2; J: TRBJ2-7; D: .; size: .; CDR3: CASRMGGLTYEQYF; DNA: TGTGCCAGCAGAATGGGGGGCCTGACCTACGAGCAGTACTTC
V: TRBV7-9; J: TRBJ2-5; D: TRBD2; size: .; CDR3: CASRSSGRQETQYF; DNA: TGTGCCAGCAGGAGTAGCGGGCGACAAGAGACCCAGTACTTC
V: TRBV7-8; J: TRBJ2-1; D: TRBD2; size: .; CDR3: CASSPPGLAGGGQFF; DNA: TGTGCCAGCAGCCCCCCGGGACTAGCGGGAGGGGGGCAGTTCTTC
V: TRBV29-1; J: TRBJ2-7; D: TRBD2; size: .; CDR3: CSGSGSYEQYF; DNA: TGCAGCGGTAGCGGGAGCTACGAGCAGTACTTC
V: TRBV29-1; J: TRBJ1-2; D: .; size: .; CDR3: CSSKDGDYGYTF; DNA: TGCAGCTCTAAAGACGGGGACTATGGCTACACCTTC